The clone carrying this TCR beta chain is classed as medium-sized. Its specificity is not known. The data derive from a study of early T cells in non-severe SARS-CoV-2 infection. The study's findings and limits: Matching results from VDJdb favored anti-spike CD8 responses, leaving private and CD4 specificities undetected.

Attachment of unique molecular identifiers to individual cDNA molecules was performed. TCRdb called the 5' RACE reads again in MiXCR, with one record for every CDR3 protein. The sample records around 27,000 distinct CDR3 sequences, around 6.6% being singletons. The germline V and J ends were trimmed by 3 bases and 4 bases, with 15 bases remaining between them. CDR1 and CDR2 (germline): KGHSH, LQKENI. There are 15 residues in the CDR3. The chain combines TRBV18 with TRBJ1-2, with D possibly matching TRBD1 (5 bases). Material for sequencing was whole blood. The sequence was obtained from an adult who was a healthcare worker with PCR-confirmed SARS-CoV-2 infection or an uninfected control (not recorded which). The CDR3 region is CASSPRREGPYGYTF. In nucleotides, the CDR3 is TGTGCCAGCTCACCCCGCCGGGAGGGGCCCTATGGCTACACCTTC.